This T cell receptor (beta chain) stems from a study of T cells after posttransplantation cyclophosphamide. Study observations and caveats: Skin or GI-infiltrating T cells shared few TRB sequences with blood.

The table came from immunoSEQ multiplex PCR; TCRdb's copy has only in-frame clones and leaves some out. The sample consists of about 11,000 clones, around four fifths of them appearing once. The count of this clone is one. The antigen remains unidentified. Busulfan-fludarabine conditioning, marrow transplant, and cyclophosphamide on days +3 and +4 were administered. The clonotype was recovered from a female patient aged 50-65 years who received an allogeneic stem cell transplant from a related donor, was CMV-positive, and had no GVHD. Part of the T cells may come from the graft donor. The sequenced sample was PBMCs, obtained 1755 days after allogeneic stem cell transplant with posttransplant cyclophosphamide.

CDR3 region: CASKQGSTEAFF. CDR3 bases: TGTGCCAGCAAACAGGGATCGACTGAAGCTTTCTTT. The gene calls are TRBV25-1 and TRBJ1-1; D is perhaps TRBD1 (6 bases). CDR1 and CDR2 (germline): MGHDK, SYGVNS. The CDR3 is 12 amino acids. Between the trimmed V and J ends, which lost 7 bases and 5 bases, there was a span of 11 bases. Filled out from reference TRBV25-1 and TRBJ1-1, the complete variable domain reads EADIYQTPRYLVIGTGKKITLECSQTMGHDKMYWYQQDPGMELHLIHYSYGVNSTEKGDLSSESTVSRIRTEHFPLTLESARPSHTSQYLCASKQGSTEAFFGQGTRLTVV.